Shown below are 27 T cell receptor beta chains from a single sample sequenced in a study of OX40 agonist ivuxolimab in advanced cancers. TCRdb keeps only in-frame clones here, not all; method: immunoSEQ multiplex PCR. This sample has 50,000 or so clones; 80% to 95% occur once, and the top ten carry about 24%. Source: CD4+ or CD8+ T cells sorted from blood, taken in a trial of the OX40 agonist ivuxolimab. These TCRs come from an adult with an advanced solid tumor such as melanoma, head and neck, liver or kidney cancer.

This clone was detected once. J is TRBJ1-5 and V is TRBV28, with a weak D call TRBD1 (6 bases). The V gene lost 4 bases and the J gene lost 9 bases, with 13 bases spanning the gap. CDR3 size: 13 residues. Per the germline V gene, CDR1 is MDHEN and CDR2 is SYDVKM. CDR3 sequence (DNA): TGTGCCAGCAGTTATACAGGGATCGGGCCCCAGCATTTT. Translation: CASSYTGIGPQHF.

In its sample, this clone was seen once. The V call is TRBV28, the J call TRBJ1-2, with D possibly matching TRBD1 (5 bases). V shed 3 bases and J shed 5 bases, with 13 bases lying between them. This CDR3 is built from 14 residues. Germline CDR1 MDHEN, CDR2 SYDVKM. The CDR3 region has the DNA TGTGCCAGCAGTTTTCAGGGCAGTATTTATGGCTACACCTTC. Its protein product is CASSFQGSIYGYTF.

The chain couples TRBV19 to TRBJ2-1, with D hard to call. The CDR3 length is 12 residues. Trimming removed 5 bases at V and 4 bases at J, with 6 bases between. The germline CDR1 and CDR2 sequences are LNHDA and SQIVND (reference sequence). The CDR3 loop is CASSWLYNEQFF. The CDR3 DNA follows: TGTGCCAGTAGTTGGCTGTACAATGAGCAGTTCTTC. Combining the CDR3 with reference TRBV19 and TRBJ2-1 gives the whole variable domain DGGITQSPKYLFRKEGQNVTLSCEQNLNHDAMYWYRQDPGQGLRLIYYSQIVNDFQKGDIAEGYSVSREKKESFPLTVTSAQKNPTAFYLCASSWLYNEQFFGPGTRLTVL.

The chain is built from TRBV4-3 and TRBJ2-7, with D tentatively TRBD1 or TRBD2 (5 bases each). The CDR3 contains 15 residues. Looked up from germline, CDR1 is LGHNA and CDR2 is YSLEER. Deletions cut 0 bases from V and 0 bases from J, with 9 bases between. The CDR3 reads CASSQDRDHSYEQYF. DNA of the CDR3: TGCGCCAGCAGCCAAGACAGGGACCACTCCTACGAGCAGTACTTC.

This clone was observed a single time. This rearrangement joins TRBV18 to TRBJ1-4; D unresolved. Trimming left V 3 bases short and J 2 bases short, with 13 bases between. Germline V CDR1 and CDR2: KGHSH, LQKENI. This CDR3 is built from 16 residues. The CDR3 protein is CASSPEDGRTNEKLFF. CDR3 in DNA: TGTGCCAGCTCACCGGAGGACGGGCGGACTAATGAAAAACTGTTTTTT.

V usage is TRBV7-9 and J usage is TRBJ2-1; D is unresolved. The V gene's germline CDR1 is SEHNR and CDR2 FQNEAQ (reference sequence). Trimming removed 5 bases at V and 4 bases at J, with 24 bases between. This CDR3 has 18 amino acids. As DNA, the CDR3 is TGTGCCAGCAGCCCGCCCCTCTCGAGCCTTAGCCCATACAATGAGCAGTTCTTC. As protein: CASSPPLSSLSPYNEQFF.

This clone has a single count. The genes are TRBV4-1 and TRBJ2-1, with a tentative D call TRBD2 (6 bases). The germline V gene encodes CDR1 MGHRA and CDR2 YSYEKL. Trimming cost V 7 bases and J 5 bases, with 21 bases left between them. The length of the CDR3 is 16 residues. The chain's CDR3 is CASTPTGRDFHNEQFF. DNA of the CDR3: TGCGCCAGCACCCCCACGGGGCGGGACTTTCACAATGAGCAGTTCTTC.

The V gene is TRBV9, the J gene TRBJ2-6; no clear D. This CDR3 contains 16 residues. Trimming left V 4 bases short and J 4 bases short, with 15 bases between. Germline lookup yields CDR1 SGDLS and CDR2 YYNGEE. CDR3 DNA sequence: TGTGCCAGCAGCCCCACCTCGTGGGCCGGGGCCAACGTCCTGACTTTC. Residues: CASSPTSWAGANVLTF.

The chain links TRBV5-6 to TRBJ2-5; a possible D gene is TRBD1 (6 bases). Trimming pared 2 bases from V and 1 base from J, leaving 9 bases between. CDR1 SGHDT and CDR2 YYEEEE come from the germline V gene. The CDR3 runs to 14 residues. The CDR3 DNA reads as TGTGCCAGCAGCTTTTGGACAGCCCAAGAGACCCAGTACTTC. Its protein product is CASSFWTAQETQYF. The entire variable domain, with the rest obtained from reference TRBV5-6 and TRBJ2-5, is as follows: DAGVTQSPTHLIKTRGQQVTLRCSPKSGHDTVSWYQQALGQGPQFIFQYYEEEERQRGNFPDRFSGHQFPNYSSELNVNALLLGDSALYLCASSFWTAQETQYFGPGTRLLVL.

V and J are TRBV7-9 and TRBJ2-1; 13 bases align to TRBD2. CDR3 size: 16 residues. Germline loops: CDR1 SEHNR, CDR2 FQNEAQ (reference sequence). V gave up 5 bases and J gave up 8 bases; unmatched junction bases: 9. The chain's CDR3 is CASSPPGLAGVDEQFF. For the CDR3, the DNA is TGTGCCAGCAGCCCTCCCGGACTAGCGGGAGTGGATGAGCAGTTCTTC.

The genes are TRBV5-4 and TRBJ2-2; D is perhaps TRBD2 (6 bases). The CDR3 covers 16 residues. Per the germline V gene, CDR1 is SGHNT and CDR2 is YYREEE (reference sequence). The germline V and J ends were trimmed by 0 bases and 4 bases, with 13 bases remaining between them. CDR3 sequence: CASSLGVAGSTGELFF. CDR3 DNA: TGTGCCAGCAGCTTGGGAGTAGCCGGGAGCACCGGGGAGCTGTTTTTT.

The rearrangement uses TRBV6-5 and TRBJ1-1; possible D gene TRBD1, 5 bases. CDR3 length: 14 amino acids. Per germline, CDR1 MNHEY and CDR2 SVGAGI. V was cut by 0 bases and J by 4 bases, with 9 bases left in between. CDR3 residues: CASSYSTGPTEAFF. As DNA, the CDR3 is TGTGCCAGCAGTTACTCTACAGGACCCACTGAAGCTTTCTTT.

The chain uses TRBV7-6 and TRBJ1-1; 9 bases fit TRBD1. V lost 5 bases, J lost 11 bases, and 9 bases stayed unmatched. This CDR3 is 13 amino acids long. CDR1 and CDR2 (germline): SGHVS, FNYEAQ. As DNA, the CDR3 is TGTGCCAGCAGCCCCCCGGGACAGGGCTCTGCTTTCTTT. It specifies CASSPPGQGSAFF. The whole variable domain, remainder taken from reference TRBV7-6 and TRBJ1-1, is GAGVSQSPRYKVTKRGQDVALRCDPISGHVSLYWYRQALGQGPEFLTYFNYEAQQDKSGLPNDRFSAERPEGSISTLTIQRTEQRDSAMYRCASSPPGQGSAFFGQGTRLTVV.

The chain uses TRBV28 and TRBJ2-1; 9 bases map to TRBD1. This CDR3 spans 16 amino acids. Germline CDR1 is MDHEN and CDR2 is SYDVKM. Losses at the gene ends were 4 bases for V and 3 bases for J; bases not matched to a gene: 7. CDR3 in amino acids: CASSSSGTGLYNEQFF. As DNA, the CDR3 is TGTGCCAGCAGTTCCTCCGGGACAGGGCTCTACAATGAGCAGTTCTTC.

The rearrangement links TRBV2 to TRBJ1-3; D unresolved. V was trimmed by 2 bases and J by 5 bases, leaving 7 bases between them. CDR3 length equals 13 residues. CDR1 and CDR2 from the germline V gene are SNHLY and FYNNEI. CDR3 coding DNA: TGTGCCAGCAGTGAAACCGTTAGAAACACCATATATTTT. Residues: CASSETVRNTIYF. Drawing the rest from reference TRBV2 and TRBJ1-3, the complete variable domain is EPEVTQTPSHQVTQMGQEVILRCVPISNHLYFYWYRQILGQKVEFLVSFYNNEISEKSEIFDDQFSVERPDGSNFTLKIRSTKLEDSAMYFCASSETVRNTIYFGEGSWLTVV.

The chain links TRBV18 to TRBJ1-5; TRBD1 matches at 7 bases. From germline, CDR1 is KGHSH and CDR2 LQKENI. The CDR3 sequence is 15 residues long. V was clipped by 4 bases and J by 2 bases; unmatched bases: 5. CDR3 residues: CASSRTGQGNQPQHF. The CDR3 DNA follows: TGTGCCAGCTCACGAACTGGACAGGGCAATCAGCCCCAGCATTTT. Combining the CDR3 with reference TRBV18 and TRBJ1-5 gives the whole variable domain NAGVMQNPRHLVRRRGQEARLRCSPMKGHSHVYWYRQLPEEGLKFMVYLQKENIIDESGMPKERFSAEFPKEGPSILRIQQVVRGDSAAYFCASSRTGQGNQPQHFGDGTRLSIL.

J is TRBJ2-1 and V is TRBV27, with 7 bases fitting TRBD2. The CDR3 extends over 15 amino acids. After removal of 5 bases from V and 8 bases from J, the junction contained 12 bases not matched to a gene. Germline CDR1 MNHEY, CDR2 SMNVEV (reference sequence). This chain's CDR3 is CASSPTGRVRDEQFF. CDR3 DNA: TGTGCCAGCAGTCCCACGGGGAGGGTTCGAGATGAGCAGTTCTTC.

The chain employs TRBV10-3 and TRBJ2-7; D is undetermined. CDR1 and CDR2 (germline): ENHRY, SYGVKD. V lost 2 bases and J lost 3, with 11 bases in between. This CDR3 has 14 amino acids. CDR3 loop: CAISERAQLYEQYF. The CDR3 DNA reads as TGTGCCATCAGTGAGAGGGCACAGCTCTACGAGCAGTACTTC.

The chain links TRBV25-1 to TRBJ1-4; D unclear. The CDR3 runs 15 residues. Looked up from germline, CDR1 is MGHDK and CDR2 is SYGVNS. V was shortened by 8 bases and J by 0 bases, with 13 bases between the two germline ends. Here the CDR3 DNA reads TGTGCCAGCTCATCCGAGTATTCAACTAATGAAAAACTGTTTTTT. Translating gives CASSSEYSTNEKLFF.

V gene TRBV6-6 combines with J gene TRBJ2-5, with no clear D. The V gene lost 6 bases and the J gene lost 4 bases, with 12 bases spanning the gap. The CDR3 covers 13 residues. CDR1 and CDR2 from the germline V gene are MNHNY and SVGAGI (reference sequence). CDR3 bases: TGTGCCAGCAGCCCCTCAGGCTTAGAGACCCAGTACTTC. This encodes CASSPSGLETQYF.

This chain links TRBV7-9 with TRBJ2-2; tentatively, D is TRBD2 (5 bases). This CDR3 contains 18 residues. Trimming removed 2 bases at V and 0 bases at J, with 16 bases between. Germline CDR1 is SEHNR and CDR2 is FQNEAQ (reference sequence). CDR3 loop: CASSLPAREEANTGELFF. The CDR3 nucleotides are TGTGCCAGCAGCTTACCGGCTAGAGAGGAGGCGAACACCGGGGAGCTGTTTTTT. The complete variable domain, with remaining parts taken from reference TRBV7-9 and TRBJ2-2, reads DTGVSQNPRHKITKRGQNVTFRCDPISEHNRLYWYRQTLGQGPEFLTYFQNEAQLEKSRLLSDRFSAERPKGSFSTLEIQRTEQGDSAMYLCASSLPAREEANTGELFFGEGSRLTVL.

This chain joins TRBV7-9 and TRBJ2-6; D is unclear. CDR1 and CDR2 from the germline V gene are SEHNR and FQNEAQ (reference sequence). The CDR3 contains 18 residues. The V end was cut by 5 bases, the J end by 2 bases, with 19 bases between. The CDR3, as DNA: TGTGCCAGCAGCCCTTCAACGACCCGCAAAACTGGGGCCAACGTCCTGACTTTC. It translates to CASSPSTTRKTGANVLTF.

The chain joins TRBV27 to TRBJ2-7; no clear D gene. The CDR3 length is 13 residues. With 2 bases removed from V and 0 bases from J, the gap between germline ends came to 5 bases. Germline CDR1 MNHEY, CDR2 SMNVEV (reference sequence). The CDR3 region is CASSLTASYEQYF. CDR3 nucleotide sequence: TGTGCCAGCAGTTTAACTGCCTCCTACGAGCAGTACTTC.

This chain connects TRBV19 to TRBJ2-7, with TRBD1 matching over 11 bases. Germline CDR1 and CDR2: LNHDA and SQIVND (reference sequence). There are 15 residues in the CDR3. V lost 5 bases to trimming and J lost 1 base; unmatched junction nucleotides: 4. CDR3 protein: CASSFGTGGSYEQYF. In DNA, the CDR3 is TGTGCCAGTAGTTTCGGGACAGGGGGATCCTACGAGCAGTACTTC.

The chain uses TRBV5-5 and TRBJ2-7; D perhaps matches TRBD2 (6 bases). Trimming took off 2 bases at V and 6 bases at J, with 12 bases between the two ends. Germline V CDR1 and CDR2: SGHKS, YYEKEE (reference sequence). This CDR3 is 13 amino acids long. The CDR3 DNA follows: TGTGCCAGCAGCTTAAGTGGAGGGGTCGAGCAGTACTTC. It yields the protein CASSLSGGVEQYF.

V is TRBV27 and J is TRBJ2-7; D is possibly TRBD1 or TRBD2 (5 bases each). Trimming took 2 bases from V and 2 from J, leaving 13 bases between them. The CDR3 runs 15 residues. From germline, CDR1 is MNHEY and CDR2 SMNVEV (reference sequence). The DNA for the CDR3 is TGTGCCAGCAGTTTAGTTGGGGGAGAAGCCTACGAGCAGTACTTC. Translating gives CASSLVGGEAYEQYF.

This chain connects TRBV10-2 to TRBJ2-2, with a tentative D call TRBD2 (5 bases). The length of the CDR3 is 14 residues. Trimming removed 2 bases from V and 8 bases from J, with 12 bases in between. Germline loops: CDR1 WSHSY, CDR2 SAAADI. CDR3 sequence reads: CASSEQRVGGELFF. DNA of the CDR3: TGCGCCAGCAGTGAGCAGAGGGTAGGAGGGGAGCTGTTTTTT.